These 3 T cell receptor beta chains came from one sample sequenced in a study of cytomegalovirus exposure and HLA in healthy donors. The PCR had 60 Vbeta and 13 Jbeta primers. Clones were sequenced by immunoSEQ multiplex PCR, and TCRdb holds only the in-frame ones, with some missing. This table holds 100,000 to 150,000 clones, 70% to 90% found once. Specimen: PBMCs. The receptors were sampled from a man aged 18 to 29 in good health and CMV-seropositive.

CDR3: CASSDPGTQETQYF. CDR3 bases: TGTGCCAGCAGCGATCCGGGAACCCAAGAGACCCAGTACTTC. The chain joins TRBV7-9 to TRBJ2-5; D might be TRBD2 (5 bases). Deletions cut 5 bases from V and 1 base from J, with 11 bases between. The CDR3 contains 14 residues. CDR1 SEHNR and CDR2 FQNEAQ come from the germline V gene (reference sequence).

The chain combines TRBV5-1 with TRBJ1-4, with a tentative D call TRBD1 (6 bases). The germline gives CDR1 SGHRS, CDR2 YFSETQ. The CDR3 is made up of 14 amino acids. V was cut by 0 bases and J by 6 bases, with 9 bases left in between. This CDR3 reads CASSLEQGYEKLFF. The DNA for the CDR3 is TGCGCCAGCAGCTTGGAGCAGGGGTATGAAAAACTGTTTTTT.

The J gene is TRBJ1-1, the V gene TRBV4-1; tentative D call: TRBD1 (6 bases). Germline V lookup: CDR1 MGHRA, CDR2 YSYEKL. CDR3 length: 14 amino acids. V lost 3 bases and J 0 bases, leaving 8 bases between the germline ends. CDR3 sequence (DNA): TGCGCCAGCAGCCACGCAGGGGTGAACACTGAAGCTTTCTTT. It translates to CASSHAGVNTEAFF.